This paragraph covers one T cell receptor beta chain sequence. The data derive from a study of T-cell reconstitution after alpha-beta-depleted transplantation in children. Unique molecular identifiers were used in preparing the TCRbeta library. TCRdb re-called the PCR reads with MiXCR, one entry per CDR3 protein. The sample yields 600,000 to 700,000 distinct CDR3 sequences, around 17% seen once. Germline V gives CDR1 SGHTA, CDR2 FQGNSA. V lost 6 bases and J 7 bases, leaving 9 bases between the germline ends. This CDR3 is 12 amino acids long. This sample comprised PBMCs from the stem cell graft donor, obtained from the stem cell graft. The rearrangement uses TRBV7-2 and TRBJ2-2; D ambiguous. This receptor was identified in a human donor who donated a stem cell graft to a child with acute myeloid leukemia. CDR3 region: CASRPTHGELFF. CDR3 DNA: TGTGCCAGCAGACCCACCCACGGGGAGCTGTTTTTT.